This T cell receptor beta chain derives from a study of technical replicates of blood from several donors. Germline V gives CDR1 MNHNS, CDR2 SASEGT. CDR3 length: 14 residues. The germline V and J ends were trimmed by 1 base and 9 bases, with 15 bases remaining between them. Method: immunoSEQ multiplex PCR; TCRdb's copy keeps in-frame clones and lacks some. The table shows roughly 80,000 clones, with 75% to 90% occurring only once. The TCR originated in a human donor in good health. The sequencing input was T cells isolated from PBMCs. This sequence joins TRBV6-1 and TRBJ1-1; no firm D call. The chain's CDR3 is CASSEGGNVFKAFF. The CDR3 nucleotides are TGTGCCAGCAGTGAAGGAGGGAACGTATTCAAAGCTTTCTTT.